The present T cell receptor beta chain was sequenced within a study of blood T cell repertoires in COVID-19. As for the study in general: Samples representing acute and convalescent COVID-19 were sourced from the United States, Italy and Spain. The analysed material was cDNA or gDNA that came from T cells, B-cell-depleted T cells, or PBMCs.

Germline-derived CDR1 and CDR2 are SGHKS and YYEKEE (reference sequence). The CDR3 has 14 amino acids. Trimming removed 4 bases at V and 1 base at J, with 9 bases between. Per the authors' pipeline: Cell counts per sample came from amplifying reference gene primers. Clones were sequenced by immunoSEQ multiplex PCR, and TCRdb holds only the in-frame ones, with some missing. V and J calls and clone size are copied from that table; D and trimming were computed from the DNA. The sample holds around 300,000 clones, approximately 83% seen once. Material for sequencing was peripheral blood. The source is a young woman who had recovered from COVID-19. The gene calls are TRBV5-5 and TRBJ2-4; possibly TRBD1 for D (5 bases). The CDR3 is CASSPAGAKNIQYF. CDR3 DNA: TGTGCCAGCAGCCCGGCAGGGGCCAAAAACATTCAGTACTTC.